Below are 6 T cell receptor beta chains sequenced from a single sample in a study of blood T cell repertoires in COVID-19. The repertoire was sequenced with immunoSEQ multiplex PCR; TCRdb's copy has only in-frame clones and lacks some. Here the sample spans roughly 140,000 clones, roughly nine tenths being singletons. The sample was peripheral blood. The origin of the receptors is an older woman with acute or convalescent COVID-19.

The rearrangement joins TRBV7-3 to TRBJ2-1; 13 bases are a match to TRBD2. The CDR3 contains 15 residues. Germline values: CDR1 SGHTA, CDR2 FQGTGA. Germline trimming cut 5 bases from V and 8 bases from J; bases unmatched to any gene: 6. The CDR3 sequence: CASSKLAGGLDEQFF. The CDR3 region has the DNA TGTGCCAGCAGCAAACTAGCGGGGGGGCTGGATGAGCAGTTCTTC.

The V gene is TRBV5-1, the J gene TRBJ2-1; 10 bases agree with TRBD1. In germline, CDR1 is SGHRS, CDR2 YFSETQ. The V segment lost 3 bases and the J segment 8 bases; nucleotides outside the gene matches: 11. This CDR3 is 16 amino acids long. The DNA of the CDR3 is TGCGCCAGCAGCTACCCCACCGGGACAGGGGTCGATGAGCAGTTCTTC. The encoded protein is CASSYPTGTGVDEQFF.

The gene calls are TRBV7-2 and TRBJ2-3, with TRBD2 matching 10 bases. The CDR3 spans 18 residues. V trimming: 5 bases; J trimming: 1 base; junction bases outside the gene matches: 12. The germline gives CDR1 SGHTA, CDR2 FQGNSA. CDR3 region: CASSPGWTSGLGTDTQYF. CDR3 nucleotide sequence: TGTGCCAGCAGCCCAGGATGGACTAGCGGTCTAGGCACAGATACGCAGTATTTT.

The chain is built from TRBV6-5 and TRBJ2-1; TRBD1 matches at 11 bases. This CDR3 is 14 amino acids long. The V segment lost 7 bases and the J segment 8 bases; nucleotides outside the gene matches: 7. CDR1 and CDR2 (germline): MNHEY, SVGAGI. CDR3 nucleotide sequence: TGTGCCAGCACTCGGACAGGGGGCCGGGATGAGCAGTTCTTC. Residues: CASTRTGGRDEQFF.

The chain couples TRBV7-2 to TRBJ2-1; 8 bases are shared with TRBD2. The trim removed 6 bases at V and 4 bases at J, leaving 8 bases unmatched. This CDR3 comprises 15 residues. CDR1 is SGHTA and CDR2 is FQGNSA in the germline V gene. The CDR3 coding sequence is TGTGCCAGCAGGGCCCCGGGACTAGGGTACAATGAGCAGTTCTTC. Translated: CASRAPGLGYNEQFF.

The CDR3 loop reads CATSRVADRGNTIYF. CDR3 in DNA: TGTGCCACCAGCAGAGTAGCGGACAGGGGAAACACCATATATTTT. The J gene is TRBJ1-3, the V gene TRBV15, with TRBD1 matching over 7 bases. With 1 base clipped from V and 4 bases from J, the junction kept 4 bases outside the gene matches. CDR1 LNHNV and CDR2 YYDKDF come from the germline V gene (reference sequence). The CDR3 has 15 amino acids.